This TCR beta chain is drawn from a study of shared clonotypes between healthy human individuals. CD8 cells regarded as naive lacked CD45RO, were positively chosen for CCR7, and omitted terminally differentiated effector memory CD45RA+ cells. Assay used: immunoSEQ multiplex PCR; TCRdb lists only in-frame clones, some missing. The table lists around 640,000 clones, approximately 96% of them singletons, with about 0.12% in the top ten. CDR3 length: 12 residues. Looked up from germline, CDR1 is LNHDA and CDR2 is SQIVND (reference sequence). V shed 5 bases and J shed 8 bases, with 9 bases lying between them.

The material sequenced was naive CD8+ T cells sorted from blood. The J gene is TRBJ1-4, the V gene TRBV19, with a tentative D call TRBD1 (5 bases). The sequence came from a woman under 40 in good health. Written as DNA, the CDR3 is TGTGCCAGTAGTTCTACAGGCGAAAAACTGTTTTTT. This sequence encodes CASSSTGEKLFF.